This is a list of T cell receptor beta chains from one sample in a study of T cell repertoires in cytomegalovirus infection. The antigens these receptors bind are not known. MiXCR, applied by TCRdb to the reads, yields one record per CDR3 protein. The sample yields approximately 1,000,000 distinct CDR3 sequences, roughly 30% seen once. The sample was cultured CD8+ T cells from PBMCs, taken from culture after CMV antigen stimulation. The origin of the receptors is a human donor in good health (CMV status not recorded). Some clones in this sample may be carry-over from other donors' samples. CDR3s include the opening cysteine and the closing phenylalanine or tryptophan. D genes are given only for firm matches. Clone size appears in some rows only: once, few, many, or a class for an expanded clone.

D,J,V,size,DNA,CDR3
TRBD1,TRBJ2-1,TRBV6-2/TRBV6-3,few,TGTGCCAGCAGTTACTCAACTCTGGACAGGGACTCCTACAATGAGCAGTTCTTC,CASSYSTLDRDSYNEQFF
TRBD1,TRBJ1-2,TRBV27,few,TGTGCCAGCATCGGACAGGGACGGTATGGCTACACCTTC,CASIGQGRYGYTF
TRBD1,TRBJ2-2,TRBV20-1,.,TGCAGTGCTAGAGCAGAGGGGGCCCTCCCCTCCGGGGAGCTGTTTTTT,CSARAEGALPSGELFF
.,TRBJ1-2,TRBV20-1,.,TGCAGTGCCCCAAGACGGAAGTCCTTTAACCCACTTACCTACACCTTC,CSAPRRKSFNPLTYTF
.,TRBJ2-1,TRBV12-5,many,TGTGCTAGTGGTTTGGTACAGGGCTACTCCTACAATGAGCAGTTCTTC,CASGLVQGYSYNEQFF
TRBD2,TRBJ2-5,TRBV20-1,few,TGCAGTGCTAGAGATCGACCCACTAGCGGGGAAGAGACCCAGTACTTC,CSARDRPTSGEETQYF
.,TRBJ2-6,TRBV28,many,TGTGCCAGCAGTCCAAAATGGGGGCCCGGGGCCAACGTCCTGACTTTC,CASSPKWGPGANVLTF
.,TRBJ2-2,TRBV7-6,many,TGTGCCAGCAGTTCCTTAGGGGCCCCGGGCACCGGGGAGCTGTTTTTT,CASSSLGAPGTGELFF
TRBD1,TRBJ1-2,TRBV6-5,.,TGTGCCAGCAGTTACTCGACAGGGGCGCGTGATGGCTACACCTTC,CASSYSTGARDGYTF
.,TRBJ1-1,TRBV14,few,TGTGCCAGCAGCCAAAGCGCGCGGAGAATACGGGAAACTGAAGCTTTCTTT,CASSQSARRIRETEAFF
TRBD2,TRBJ2-3,TRBV10-3,.,TGTGCCATCAGTGAGAGCGGGGGGAGTGCAGTAGGCACAGATACGCAGTATTTT,CAISESGGSAVGTDTQYF
TRBD2,TRBJ2-7,TRBV7-9,few,TGTGCCAGCAGCCCCCGGGACTATCTCTCCTACGAGCAGTACTTC,CASSPRDYLSYEQYF
.,TRBJ2-5,TRBV9,.,TGTGCCAGCAGCGTAGAGGGACTTCTAGAGACCCAGTACTTC,CASSVEGLLETQYF
.,TRBJ1-2,TRBV27,few,TGTGCCAGCAGTTTGGCAGGGGTGGCGAACTATGGCTACACCTTC,CASSLAGVANYGYTF
TRBD1,TRBJ2-5,TRBV4-1,few,TGCGCCAGCAGCCAAGGCGACAGGGGGGAGGAGACCCAGTACTTC,CASSQGDRGEETQYF
.,TRBJ1-4,TRBV5-1,few,TGCGCCAGCAGCTTGGGGGGGAGGACAACGCGGACGGAACTGTTTTTT,CASSLGGRTTRTELFF
TRBD1,TRBJ1-1,TRBV7-6,.,TGTGCCAGCAGCTTAAAAGGAGACAGGGTAAGCTCTGAAGCTTTCTTT,CASSLKGDRVSSEAFF
.,TRBJ2-1,TRBV13,.,TGTGCCAGCAGCCCCCGGGCCTTCGAGCAGTTCTTC,CASSPRAFEQFF
.,TRBJ2-2,TRBV4-1,.,TGCGCCAGCAGCCAAGAACGGGGTGTCGGGGAGCTGTTTTTT,CASSQERGVGELFF
.,TRBJ1-1,TRBV7-6,.,TGTGCCAGCAGCCTAAATGTGGGATCTGAAGCTTTCTTT,CASSLNVGSEAFF
TRBD2,TRBJ2-7,TRBV23-1,.,TGCGCCAGCAGTCAAGTACTAGCGGGGGGCCTCGGGACCGAGCAGTACTTC,CASSQVLAGGLGTEQYF
.,TRBJ1-1,TRBV12-3/TRBV12-4,.,TGTGCCAGCACCGTCCCGGGGGGGGATCCTGAAGCTTTCTTT,CASTVPGGDPEAFF
TRBD1,TRBJ1-5,TRBV7-4,once,TGTGCCAGCAGTGGGAACAGGGGTAGCAATCAGCCCCAGCATTTT,CASSGNRGSNQPQHF
.,TRBJ1-5,TRBV24-1,few,TGTGCCACCAGTGAGGGTCAGCCCCAGCATTTT,CATSEGQPQHF
.,TRBJ1-3,TRBV14,few,TGTGCCAGCAGCCAAGTCGGAAATCGCAACACCATATATTTT,CASSQVGNRNTIYF
.,TRBJ1-3,TRBV7-6,many,TGTGCCAGCAGCCCGCAACACTATCCCGGAGCGAATGGAAACACCATATATTTT,CASSPQHYPGANGNTIYF